Below are 18 T cell receptor beta chains sequenced from a single sample in a study of cytomegalovirus exposure and HLA in healthy donors. The PCR was carried out with 60 Vbeta primers and 13 Jbeta primers. TCRdb's table, derived via immunoSEQ multiplex PCR, lists solely in-frame clones and lacks some. The data contain approximately 92,000 clones, less than 70% of them singletons. Source material: PBMCs. The receptor set was obtained from a man aged 45-60 years in good health and CMV-seronegative.

The J gene is TRBJ1-1, the V gene TRBV7-2; the match to TRBD1 covers 9 bases. With V trimmed by 6 bases and J by 4 bases, 9 bases remained unmatched. The CDR3 spans 15 residues. Germline V lookup: CDR1 SGHTA, CDR2 FQGNSA. The CDR3 nucleotides read TGTGCCAGCAGTTACCTAGGGACAGGGTCCACTGAAGCTTTCTTT. It is translated as CASSYLGTGSTEAFF. Drawing the rest from reference TRBV7-2 and TRBJ1-1, the complete variable domain is GAGVSQSPSNKVTEKGKDVELRCDPISGHTALYWYRQSLGQGLEFLIYFQGNSAPDKSGLPSDRFSAERTGGSVSTLTIQRTQQEDSAVYLCASSYLGTGSTEAFFGQGTRLTVV.

DNA of the CDR3: TGCGCCAGCAGCAAGAGACAGGGGTACGAGCAGTACTTC. This translates into CASSKRQGYEQYF. The chain joins TRBV5-1 to TRBJ2-7; 8 nucleotides align to TRBD1. This CDR3 region has 13 residues. Trimming took 4 bases from V and 4 from J; bases not matched to a gene: 4. Germline V gene data show CDR1 as SGHRS and CDR2 as YFSETQ.

V usage is TRBV11-2 and J usage is TRBJ1-4; D possibly corresponds to TRBD1 (5 bases). V lost 5 bases, J lost 8 bases, and 18 bases lay in between. The CDR3 extends over 15 amino acids. Germline assignment: CDR1 SGHAT and CDR2 FQNNGV. The CDR3 DNA is TGTGCCAGCAGCCCCGCCTCAGGGTTGGGGGAAAAACTGTTTTTT. Its protein is CASSPASGLGEKLFF.

The chain has TRBV6-1 and TRBJ2-7, with 9 bases matching TRBD1. With V trimmed by 8 bases and J by 2 bases, 7 bases remained unmatched. The V gene's germline CDR1 is MNHNS and CDR2 SASEGT. The CDR3 extends over 14 amino acids. In nucleotides, the CDR3 is TGTGCCAGCCTCCGGGACAGGGTAACCTACGAGCAGTACTTC. Its protein is CASLRDRVTYEQYF.

The chain is built from TRBV30 and TRBJ1-1; D perhaps matches TRBD1 (5 bases). CDR1 and CDR2 from the germline V gene are GTSNPN and SVGIG (reference sequence). Trimming left V 2 bases short and J 4 bases short, with 11 bases between. The CDR3 is 13 residues long. This chain's CDR3 is CAWSWVRGTEAFF. The CDR3 bases are TGTGCCTGGAGTTGGGTAAGGGGCACTGAAGCTTTCTTT.

V and J are TRBV5-5 and TRBJ1-1; TRBD1 might be the D (6 bases). The CDR3 extends over 13 amino acids. Germline assignment: CDR1 SGHKS and CDR2 YYEKEE (reference sequence). V gave up 5 bases and J gave up 7 bases, with 15 bases separating them. CDR3 bases: TGTGCCAGCAGTGCTAACAGGGTTGGTGAAGCTTTCTTT. This encodes CASSANRVGEAFF.

CDR3 residues: CASSLRQNSGNTIYF. CDR3 DNA: TGCGCCAGCAGCTTGAGACAGAACTCTGGAAACACCATATATTTT. The gene calls are TRBV5-1 and TRBJ1-3; D is perhaps TRBD1 (5 bases). V was clipped by 1 base and J by 0 bases, with 8 bases between them. The germline V gene has CDR1 SGHRS and CDR2 YFSETQ. This CDR3 comprises 15 residues.

The V call is TRBV6-6, the J call TRBJ2-7; 11 bases match TRBD2. The germline V gene encodes CDR1 MNHNY and CDR2 SVGAGI (reference sequence). Trimming removed 6 bases from V and 2 bases from J; junction bases left unmatched: 3. This CDR3 is 14 amino acids long. The CDR3 reads CASRTSGTTYEQYV. The CDR3 DNA is TGTGCCAGCAGGACTAGCGGGACTACCTACGAGCAGTACGTC.

V and J are TRBV5-1 and TRBJ1-5; 7 nucleotides line up with TRBD1. Per the germline V gene, CDR1 is SGHRS and CDR2 is YFSETQ. The CDR3 length is 15 residues. Trimming at V came to 2 bases and at J to 5 bases, leaving 7 bases not matched to a gene. DNA of the CDR3: TGCGCCAGCAGCTTAGGTTCAGGGGGAGATCAGCCCCAGCATTTT. Translating it yields CASSLGSGGDQPQHF.

This chain connects TRBV12-5 to TRBJ2-5; D might be TRBD1 (6 bases). Deletions cut 3 bases from V and 7 bases from J, with 21 bases between. The CDR3 extends over 16 amino acids. From germline, CDR1 is LGHNT and CDR2 FRNRAP. CDR3 sequence (DNA): TGTGCTAGTGGTTTACTCCCCAGGGGTAACGCGGGGACCCAGTACTTC. The encoded protein is CASGLLPRGNAGTQYF. Full variable domain (remainder filled in from reference TRBV12-5 and TRBJ2-5): DARVTQTPRHKVTEMGQEVTMRCQPILGHNTVFWYRQTMMQGLELLAYFRNRAPLDDSGMPKDRFSAEMPDATLATLKIQPSEPRDSAVYFCASGLLPRGNAGTQYFGPGTRLLVL.

The chain uses TRBV30 and TRBJ2-5; D may be TRBD1 (5 bases). V dropped 6 bases and J dropped 5 bases, with 13 bases sitting between them. This CDR3 is built from 12 residues. Germline V gene sequence: CDR1 GTSNPN, CDR2 SVGIG (reference sequence). CDR3 nucleotide sequence: TGTGCCTGCGGTGGGGCCTGGGAGACCCAGTACTTC. It specifies CACGGAWETQYF.

This clone was detected a few times. The chain couples TRBV27 to TRBJ1-5; 10 nucleotides align to TRBD1. Germline loops: CDR1 MNHEY, CDR2 SMNVEV (reference sequence). V shed 4 bases, J shed 6 bases, and the junction held 3 bases outside the gene matches. This CDR3 comprises 14 residues. The CDR3 reads CASSWGTGVQPQHF. CDR3 sequence (DNA): TGTGCCAGCAGTTGGGGGACAGGGGTTCAGCCCCAGCATTTT.

V usage is TRBV2 and J usage is TRBJ1-5; the D is unclear. V gave up 3 bases and J gave up 2 bases, with 11 bases separating them. Germline V gene lookup returns CDR1 SNHLY and CDR2 FYNNEI. The CDR3 runs to 15 residues. This chain's CDR3 is CASSDEGWGNQPQHF. The DNA for the CDR3 is TGTGCCAGCAGTGATGAGGGCTGGGGCAATCAGCCCCAGCATTTT.

The chain combines TRBV6-1 with TRBJ2-1, with 8 bases matching TRBD1. The CDR3 is 14 amino acids. Germline CDR1 is MNHNS and CDR2 is SASEGT. J lost 6 bases, V lost 6 bases, and 7 bases had no gene match. Here the CDR3 DNA reads TGTGCCAGCAGCTCGGGACAGGCGCCCAATGAGCAGTTCTTC. It codes for CASSSGQAPNEQFF.

This chain connects TRBV5-6 to TRBJ2-7; D perhaps matches TRBD1 (5 bases). Trimming removed 4 bases from V and 1 base from J, with 12 bases in between. This CDR3 is built from 14 residues. From germline, CDR1 is SGHDT and CDR2 YYEEEE. The CDR3 DNA sequence: TGTGCCAGCAGCCAAATGTCAGGGTCCTACGAGCAGTACTTC. This gives the protein CASSQMSGSYEQYF.

The chain carries TRBV4-1 and TRBJ1-3, with D possibly TRBD1 on 5 matching bases. This CDR3 spans 15 amino acids. V lost 0 bases, J lost 4 bases, and 10 bases lay in between. The germline CDR1 and CDR2 sequences are MGHRA and YSYEKL. The DNA of the CDR3 is TGCGCCAGCAGCCAAGAGGCGGGGCGGGGAAACACCATATATTTT. It yields the protein CASSQEAGRGNTIYF.

The CDR3 loop is CASGLLAGVSHEQFF. Here the CDR3 DNA reads TGCGCCAGCGGACTACTAGCGGGAGTATCCCATGAGCAGTTCTTC. The genes are TRBV5-1 and TRBJ2-1; 11 nucleotides line up with TRBD2. J gave up 8 bases and V 7 bases, and 11 bases lay outside the gene matches. This CDR3 contains 15 residues. CDR1 SGHRS and CDR2 YFSETQ come from the germline V gene.

The chain joins TRBV6-4 to TRBJ1-5, with D perhaps matching TRBD1 (6 bases). CDR3 size: 15 residues. Per the germline V gene, CDR1 is MRHNA and CDR2 is SNTAGT. With 6 bases removed from V and 0 bases from J, the gap between germline ends came to 12 bases. The CDR3 protein is CASRPQGNSNQPQHF. CDR3 DNA: TGTGCCAGCAGACCGCAGGGGAATAGCAATCAGCCCCAGCATTTT.